Each of the 2 T cell receptor beta chains below was sequenced from the same sample in a study of somatic mutations in cytotoxic T cells in rheumatoid arthritis. Libraries were prepared by immunoSEQ multiplex PCR; TCRdb keeps only in-frame clonotypes and omits some of them. The table has almost 20,000 clones, approximately 87% seen once. The sequenced sample consisted of CD8+ T cells sorted from blood. These receptors were collected from a man in his forties in good health.

The chain employs TRBV5-4 and TRBJ2-3; TRBD2 agrees at 12 bases. Germline values: CDR1 SGHNT, CDR2 YYREEE (reference sequence). This CDR3 contains 16 residues. V lost 4 bases, J lost 2 bases, and 5 bases stayed unmatched. The CDR3: CASSLRLAGATDTQYF. The CDR3 region has the DNA TGTGCCAGCAGCCTAAGACTAGCGGGAGCCACAGATACGCAGTATTTT.

The gene calls are TRBV6-5 and TRBJ2-7; D possibly matches TRBD1 or TRBD2 (6 bases each). The CDR3 is 14 residues long. Germline CDR1 and CDR2: MNHEY and SVGAGI. V was cut by 6 bases and J by 6 bases, with 18 bases left in between. The CDR3 reads CASSLLGGRFEQYF. DNA for the CDR3: TGTGCCAGCAGCCTCCTAGGGGGGAGGTTCGAGCAGTACTTC.